The source of this TCR beta chain is a study of T cells in Graves' hyperthyroidism and ophthalmopathy. Germline values: CDR1 SGHVS, CDR2 FQNEAQ. Trimming took 4 bases from V and 5 from J, leaving 13 bases between them. CDR3 length: 14 residues. RNA transcripts gave rise to amplified TCR beta CDR3 regions. First-round RT-PCR of the TCR CDR3 relied on the HTBI primer set. Using its own MiXCR run on the multiplex PCR reads, TCRdb lists one record per CDR3 protein. There are approximately 610,000 distinct CDR3 sequences in the sample; about a sixth occur only once, and 18% lies in the top ten. Uncontrolled infection, other autoimmune disease, pregnancy and lactation each barred patients from inclusion. The table lists this clonotype with many counts.

The J gene is TRBJ2-3, the V gene TRBV7-8, with D possibly being TRBD1 (5 bases). Sequenced input: blood. The receptor's source is a young woman with Graves' hyperthyroidism. CDR3 sequence (DNA): TGTGCCAGCAGCTCCCACCCTAGGGGAGATACGCAGTATTTT. Its protein product is CASSSHPRGDTQYF.